This TCR beta chain stems from a study of blood T cell repertoires in COVID-19. Study background: The United States, Italy and Spain were the sources of the acute and convalescent COVID-19 samples. The analysed material was cDNA or gDNA that came from T cells, B-cell-depleted T cells, or PBMCs.

The table came from immunoSEQ multiplex PCR; TCRdb's copy has only in-frame clones and leaves some out. In the table there are about 98,000 clones, about 85% of which are singletons. Germline trimming cut 5 bases from V and 3 bases from J; bases unmatched to any gene: 10. There are 16 residues in the CDR3. Germline-derived CDR1 and CDR2 are MDHEN and SYDVKM. The chain couples TRBV28 to TRBJ1-1; TRBD1 aligns across 9 bases. The TCR originated in a man aged 70-80 years with acute or convalescent COVID-19. Input material: peripheral blood. The CDR3 here is CASSLQGALVDTEAFF. The CDR3 DNA reads as TGTGCCAGCAGTCTACAGGGGGCTCTCGTAGACACTGAAGCTTTCTTT.